These 3 T cell receptor beta chains were sequenced from one sample in a study of Ad26.COV2.S vaccination and SARS-CoV-2 variants. Sequencing was performed with immunoSEQ multiplex PCR; in TCRdb, only in-frame clones are kept and a portion is missing. The sample includes some 250,000 clones, 88% of them seen just once. The treatment: around 19 received Ad26.COV2.S at low or high dose, single or two shots; a few received placebo; per-sample allocation not given. Vaccine and placebo recipients were sampled on day 63 after the first injection. The input for sequencing was peripheral blood, taken in a trial of Ad26.COV2.S vaccine versus placebo. These receptors all stem from a person aged 18-60 years who received the Ad26.COV2.S COVID-19 vaccine or a placebo.

This chain joins TRBV5-5 and TRBJ2-7; possible D gene TRBD2, 6 bases. The CDR3 loop spans 14 amino acids. V was shortened by 4 bases and J by 7 bases, with 18 bases between the two germline ends. Germline CDR1 and CDR2: SGHKS and YYEKEE (reference sequence). CDR3 protein: CASSGRTATREQYF. CDR3 in DNA: TGTGCCAGCAGCGGGAGGACGGCTACACGGGAGCAGTACTTC.

This chain uses TRBV28 with TRBJ1-5; D is uncertain. V lost 7 bases and J lost 2, with 18 bases in between. The CDR3 length is 16 residues. CDR1 and CDR2 from the germline V gene are MDHEN and SYDVKM. CDR3 sequence (DNA): TGTGCCAGCACTCAACCCGCCCTTCTAGGCAATCAGCCCCAGCATTTT. It specifies CASTQPALLGNQPQHF.

The gene calls are TRBV6-5 and TRBJ1-5; TRBD1 matches 8 bases. Germline V gene sequence: CDR1 MNHEY, CDR2 SVGAGI. This CDR3 spans 15 amino acids. The V segment lost 5 bases and the J segment 2 bases; nucleotides outside the gene matches: 5. The CDR3 spells CASSKQGEGNQPQHF. The CDR3 DNA reads as TGTGCCAGCAGTAAACAGGGGGAAGGCAATCAGCCCCAGCATTTT.